A selection of T cell receptor beta chains follows, all from one sample in a study of blood T cell repertoires in COVID-19. Profiled with immunoSEQ multiplex PCR; TCRdb holds only in-frame clones, not every one. The repertoire has about 180,000 clones, roughly 88% of them found once; the top ten carry 3.5% to 4.5%. The sample was peripheral blood. Receptors were obtained from a woman aged 25 to 39 with acute or convalescent COVID-19. The CDR3 runs from the conserved cysteine through the conserved F or W. Fields, in order: CDR3 protein, CDR3 DNA, CDR3 length, D gene, J gene, V gene. A D gene is named only where the DNA matches it firmly.

CASSLSALDTQYF	TGTGCCAGCAGCTTGAGTGCGTTGGATACGCAGTATTTT	13	-	TRBJ2-3	TRBV7-2
CASSTRQGNTEAFF	TGTGCCAGCAGTACACGACAGGGGAACACTGAAGCTTTCTTT	14	TRBD1	TRBJ1-1	TRBV27
CASSVGTAQAFF	TGTGCCAGCAGCGTAGGGACAGCTCAAGCTTTCTTT	12	TRBD1	TRBJ1-1	TRBV7-9
CASSVSNQPQHF	TGTGCCAGCAGCGTCTCGAATCAGCCCCAGCATTTT	12	-	TRBJ1-5	TRBV7-8
CASRVGRRDEKLFF	TGTGCCAGCAGGGTGGGGAGAAGGGATGAAAAACTGTTTTTT	14	-	TRBJ1-4	TRBV6-6
CASSDIDEKLFF	TGTGCCAGCAGTGACATAGATGAAAAACTGTTTTTT	12	-	TRBJ1-4	TRBV2
CASSTPTGQGAWGEKLFF	TGTGCCAGCAGCACTCCAACGGGACAGGGGGCTTGGGGTGAAAAACTGTTTTTT	18	TRBD1	TRBJ1-4	TRBV7-9
CASSVRDYSNQPQHF	TGTGCCAGTAGCGTCCGCGACTATAGCAATCAGCCCCAGCATTTT	15	-	TRBJ1-5	TRBV19
CASSEMDRYQPQHF	TGTGCCAGCAGTGAAATGGACAGATATCAGCCCCAGCATTTT	14	-	TRBJ1-5	TRBV6-1
CASSFREVRPTDTQYF	TGCGCCAGCAGCTTTCGGGAGGTTAGACCCACAGATACGCAGTATTTT	16	TRBD2	TRBJ2-3	TRBV5-1
CASSAPGAEAFF	TGCGCCAGCAGCGCCCCAGGGGCTGAAGCTTTCTTT	12	-	TRBJ1-1	TRBV5-1
CASKQGKDSEQYF	TGTGCCAGCAAACAGGGAAAAGATAGCGAGCAGTACTTC	13	-	TRBJ2-7	TRBV2
CASSLAFSGRRETQYF	TGTGCCAGCAGCTTAGCTTTCAGCGGTAGACGGGAGACCCAGTACTTC	16	-	TRBJ2-5	TRBV7-9
CSVLDWGGDTQYF	TGCAGCGTTCTGGACTGGGGAGGAGATACGCAGTATTTT	13	-	TRBJ2-3	TRBV29-1